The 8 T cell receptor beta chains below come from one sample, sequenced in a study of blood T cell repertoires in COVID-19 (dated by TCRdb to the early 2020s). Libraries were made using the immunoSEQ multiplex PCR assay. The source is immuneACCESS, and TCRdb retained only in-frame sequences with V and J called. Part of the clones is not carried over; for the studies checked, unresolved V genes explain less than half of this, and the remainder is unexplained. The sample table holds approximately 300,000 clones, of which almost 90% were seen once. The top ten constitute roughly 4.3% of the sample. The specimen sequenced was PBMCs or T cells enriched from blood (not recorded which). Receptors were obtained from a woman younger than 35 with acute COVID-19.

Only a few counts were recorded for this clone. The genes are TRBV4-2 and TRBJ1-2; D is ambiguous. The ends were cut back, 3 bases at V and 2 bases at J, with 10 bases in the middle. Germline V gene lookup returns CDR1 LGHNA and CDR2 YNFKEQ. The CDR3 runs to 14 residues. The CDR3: CASSQATGNYGYTF. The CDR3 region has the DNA TGTGCCAGCAGCCAGGCTACGGGAAACTATGGCTACACCTTC.

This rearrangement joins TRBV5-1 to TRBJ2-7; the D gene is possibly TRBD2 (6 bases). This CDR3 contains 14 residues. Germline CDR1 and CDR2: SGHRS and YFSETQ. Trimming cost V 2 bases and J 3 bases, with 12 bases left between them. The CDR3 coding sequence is TGCGCCAGCAGCTTCGGGACTCCCCGCTACGAGCAGTACTTC. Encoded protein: CASSFGTPRYEQYF.

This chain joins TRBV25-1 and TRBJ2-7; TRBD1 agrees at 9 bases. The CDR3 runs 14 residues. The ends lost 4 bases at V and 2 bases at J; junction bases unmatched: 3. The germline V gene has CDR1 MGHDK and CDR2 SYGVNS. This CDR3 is CASSVGQGTYEQYF. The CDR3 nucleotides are TGTGCCAGCAGTGTAGGACAGGGGACCTACGAGCAGTACTTC.

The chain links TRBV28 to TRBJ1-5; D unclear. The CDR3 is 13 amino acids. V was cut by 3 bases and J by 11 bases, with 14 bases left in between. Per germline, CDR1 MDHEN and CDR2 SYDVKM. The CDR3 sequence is CASSFAGQIAQHF. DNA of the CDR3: TGTGCCAGCAGTTTCGCGGGCCAAATAGCCCAGCATTTT.

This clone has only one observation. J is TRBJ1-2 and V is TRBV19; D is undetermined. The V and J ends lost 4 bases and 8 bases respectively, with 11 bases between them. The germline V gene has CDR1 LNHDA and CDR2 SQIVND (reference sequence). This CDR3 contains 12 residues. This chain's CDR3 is CASSTGGRGYTF. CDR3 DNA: TGTGCCAGTAGTACGGGCGGGCGAGGCTACACCTTC.

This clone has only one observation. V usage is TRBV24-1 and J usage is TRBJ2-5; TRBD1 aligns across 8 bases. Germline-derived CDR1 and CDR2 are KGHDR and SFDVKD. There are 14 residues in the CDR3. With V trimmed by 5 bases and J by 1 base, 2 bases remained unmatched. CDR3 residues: CATSGQGAQETQYF. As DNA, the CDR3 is TGTGCCACCAGTGGTCAGGGGGCCCAAGAGACCCAGTACTTC.

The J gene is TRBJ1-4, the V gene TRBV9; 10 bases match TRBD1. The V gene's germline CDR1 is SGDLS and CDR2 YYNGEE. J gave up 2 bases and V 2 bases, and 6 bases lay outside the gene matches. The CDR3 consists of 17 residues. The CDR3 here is CASSVGQGVWTNEKLFF. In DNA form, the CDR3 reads TGTGCCAGCAGCGTCGGACAGGGGGTTTGGACTAATGAAAAACTGTTTTTT. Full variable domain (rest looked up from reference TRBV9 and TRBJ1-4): DSGVTQTPKHLITATGQRVTLRCSPRSGDLSVYWYQQSLDQGLQFLIQYYNGEERAKGNILERFSAQQFPDLHSELNLSSLELGDSALYFCASSVGQGVWTNEKLFFGSGTQLSVL.

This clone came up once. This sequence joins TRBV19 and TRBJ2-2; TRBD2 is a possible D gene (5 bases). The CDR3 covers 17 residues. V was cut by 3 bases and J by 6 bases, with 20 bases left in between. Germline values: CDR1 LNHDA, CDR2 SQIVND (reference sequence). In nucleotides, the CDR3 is TGTGCCAGTAGTATTCGTGAGGGTGCGCCTCTTCCCGGGGAGCTGTTTTTT. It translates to CASSIREGAPLPGELFF.